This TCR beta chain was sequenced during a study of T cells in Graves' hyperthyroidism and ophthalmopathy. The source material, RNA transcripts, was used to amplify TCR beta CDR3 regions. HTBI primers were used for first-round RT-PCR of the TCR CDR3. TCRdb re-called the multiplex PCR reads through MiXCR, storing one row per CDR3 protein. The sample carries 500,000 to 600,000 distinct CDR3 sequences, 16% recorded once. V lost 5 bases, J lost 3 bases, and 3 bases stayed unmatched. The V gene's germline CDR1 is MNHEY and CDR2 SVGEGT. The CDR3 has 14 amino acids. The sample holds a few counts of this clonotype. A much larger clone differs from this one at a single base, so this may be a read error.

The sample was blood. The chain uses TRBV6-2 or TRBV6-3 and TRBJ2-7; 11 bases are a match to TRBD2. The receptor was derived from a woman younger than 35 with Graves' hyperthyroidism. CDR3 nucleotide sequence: TGTGCCAGCAGTGCCGGACTAGCGGGCTACGAGCAGTACTTC. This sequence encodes CASSAGLAGYEQYF.